A single sample gave rise to the 19 T cell receptor beta chains below, sequenced in a study of blood T cell repertoires in COVID-19. Profiled with immunoSEQ multiplex PCR; TCRdb holds only in-frame clones, not every one. This sample has over 150,000 clones, with almost 80% found just once. Sequences were obtained from peripheral blood. The origin of the receptors is a woman between 70 and 85 years old with acute or convalescent COVID-19.

The chain uses TRBV3-1 (or the pseudogene TRBV3-2) and TRBJ2-2; 13 bases map to TRBD2. Germline V gives CDR1 LGHDT, CDR2 YNNKEL (reference sequence). V lost 0 bases and J lost 6; bases outside the gene matches: 4. The CDR3 is 17 residues long. This CDR3 reads CASSQDRTSGRSGELFF. For the CDR3, the DNA is TGTGCCAGCAGCCAAGACCGGACTAGCGGGAGATCCGGGGAGCTGTTTTTT.

The V gene is TRBV5-1, the J gene TRBJ2-1, with 8 positions matching TRBD1. In germline, CDR1 is SGHRS, CDR2 YFSETQ. The ends lost 4 bases at V and 8 bases at J; junction bases unmatched: 11. The CDR3 covers 15 residues. The CDR3 nucleotides read TGCGCCAGCAGCCCGGACAGGGCAGGAATCGATGAGCAGTTCTTC. Amino acids: CASSPDRAGIDEQFF.

This clone appeared once. The V and J genes are TRBV7-3 and TRBJ2-7; D perhaps matches TRBD2 (5 bases). The CDR3 consists of 15 residues. Per the germline V gene, CDR1 is SGHTA and CDR2 is FQGTGA. Trimming left V 1 base short and J 2 bases short, with 12 bases between. The CDR3 is CASSLSSGLPYEQYF. The CDR3 region has the DNA TGTGCCAGCAGCTTAAGCAGCGGCCTACCCTACGAGCAGTACTTC. Full variable domain (rest looked up from reference TRBV7-3 and TRBJ2-7): GAGVSQTPSNKVTEKGKYVELRCDPISGHTALYWYRQSLGQGPEFLIYFQGTGAADDSGLPNDRFFAVRPEGSVSTLKIQRTERGDSAVYLCASSLSSGLPYEQYFGPGTRLTVT.

The V gene is TRBV2, the J gene TRBJ1-6; D is undetermined. The CDR3 contains 14 residues. The germline gives CDR1 SNHLY, CDR2 FYNNEI. V was trimmed by 3 bases and J by 7 bases, leaving 10 bases between them. In DNA form, the CDR3 reads TGTGCCAGCAGTGAGGGCAGAAGAAATTCACCCCTCCACTTT. Its protein is CASSEGRRNSPLHF.

The CDR3 region is CASSGLALTGANVLTF. The CDR3 DNA reads TGTGCCAGCAGCGGACTAGCGTTAACTGGGGCCAACGTCCTGACTTTC. The J gene is TRBJ2-6, the V gene TRBV2; 9 bases align to TRBD2. Losses at the gene ends were 6 bases for V and 2 bases for J; bases not matched to a gene: 5. Germline CDR1 and CDR2: SNHLY and FYNNEI. This CDR3 spans 16 amino acids.

This clone has a single count. V is TRBV6-5 and J is TRBJ2-7, with TRBD1 matching over 11 bases. CDR3 length: 15 residues. The germline CDR1 and CDR2 sequences are MNHEY and SVGAGI. Losses at the gene ends were 6 bases for V and 3 bases for J; bases not matched to a gene: 7. The CDR3 DNA sequence: TGTGCCAGCAGCTCCCGGGACAGGGGGAACTACGAGCAGTACTTC. It codes for CASSSRDRGNYEQYF.

This clone was detected a few times. The rearrangement links TRBV5-1 to TRBJ1-1, with D uncertain. Germline V lookup: CDR1 SGHRS, CDR2 YFSETQ. Trimming removed 4 bases at V and 3 bases at J, with 16 bases between. This CDR3 region has 15 residues. For the CDR3, the DNA is TGCGCCAGCAGCGCATCCGGGGAGAAGGACACTGAAGCTTTCTTT. This translates into CASSASGEKDTEAFF.

This CDR3 is CASSLGGSGANVLTF. The CDR3 DNA reads as TGTGCCAGCAGCTTGGGAGGATCCGGGGCCAACGTCCTGACTTTC. The gene calls are TRBV5-4 and TRBJ2-6; D is undetermined. Trimming shortened V by 0 bases and J by 4 bases, and 8 bases separated the two germline ends. This CDR3 is built from 15 residues. Germline CDR1 reads SGHNT; CDR2 reads YYREEE (reference sequence).

This chain's CDR3 is CASSQRGNQPQHF. The CDR3, as DNA: TGCGCCAGCAGCCAGCGGGGGAATCAGCCCCAGCATTTT. The rearrangement joins TRBV5-1 to TRBJ1-5; weak D call: TRBD1 (5 bases). The CDR3 is made up of 13 amino acids. Per the germline V gene, CDR1 is SGHRS and CDR2 is YFSETQ. V lost 4 bases and J lost 4, with 9 bases in between. The complete variable domain, with remaining parts taken from reference TRBV5-1 and TRBJ1-5, reads KAGVTQTPRYLIKTRGQQVTLSCSPISGHRSVSWYQQTPGQGLQFLFEYFSETQRNKGNFPGRFSGRQFSNSRSEMNVSTLELGDSALYLCASSQRGNQPQHFGDGTRLSIL.

The CDR3 DNA sequence: TGTGCCAGCAGCGTTGACAGGGGCCCCTACGAGCAGTACTTC. Amino acid sequence: CASSVDRGPYEQYF. J is TRBJ2-7 and V is TRBV5-5; 8 bases agree with TRBD1. This CDR3 is 14 amino acids long. The trim removed 4 bases at V and 2 bases at J, leaving 5 bases unmatched. Germline V gene sequence: CDR1 SGHKS, CDR2 YYEKEE (reference sequence).

This clone was seen a few times. The genes are TRBV9 and TRBJ2-7; D might be TRBD1 (6 bases). Germline loops: CDR1 SGDLS, CDR2 YYNGEE. Trimming removed 0 bases from V and 3 bases from J, with 13 bases in between. This CDR3 is built from 15 residues. DNA for the CDR3: TGTGCCAGCAGCGTAGGGACAGTGAAATACTACGAGCAGTACTTC. Amino acids: CASSVGTVKYYEQYF.

This chain links TRBV19 with TRBJ2-3; 8 bases agree with TRBD2. Germline CDR1 is LNHDA and CDR2 is SQIVND (reference sequence). CDR3 length: 14 amino acids. V was pared by 10 bases and J by 0 bases, with 6 bases of the junction left unmatched. CDR3 in amino acids: CATERGTSTDTQYF. CDR3 nucleotides: TGTGCCACCGAGCGGGGGACTAGCACAGATACGCAGTATTTT.

This clone was seen a handful of times. The gene calls are TRBV5-4 and TRBJ2-1; possible D gene TRBD2, 6 bases. The length of the CDR3 is 17 residues. V lost 4 bases, J lost 5 bases, and 22 bases lay in between. Germline CDR1 is SGHNT and CDR2 is YYREEE (reference sequence). CDR3 DNA sequence: TGTGCCAGCAGCCCCGATTTAGGAGGGAGGCCCAACAATGAGCAGTTCTTC. Translating it yields CASSPDLGGRPNNEQFF.

This clone was seen only a few times. The J gene is TRBJ1-6, the V gene TRBV2; no clear D. V was pared by 7 bases and J by 6 bases, with 10 bases between. The CDR3 is 13 residues long. CDR1 SNHLY and CDR2 FYNNEI come from the germline V gene. The CDR3 nucleotides read TGTGCCAGCACGGGTATTGGTAATTCACCCCTCCACTTT. The encoded protein is CASTGIGNSPLHF. Full variable domain (missing parts from reference TRBV2 and TRBJ1-6): EPEVTQTPSHQVTQMGQEVILRCVPISNHLYFYWYRQILGQKVEFLVSFYNNEISEKSEIFDDQFSVERPDGSNFTLKIRSTKLEDSAMYFCASTGIGNSPLHFGNGTRLTVT.

This chain connects TRBV2 to TRBJ1-5; TRBD1 matches 9 bases. CDR1 is SNHLY, CDR2 FYNNEI, per germline. The CDR3 length is 15 residues. Germline trimming cut 6 bases from V and 1 base from J; bases unmatched to any gene: 4. The CDR3 nucleotides are TGTGCCAGCAGACAGGGGGCACAAAGCAATCAGCCCCAGCATTTT. Protein sequence: CASRQGAQSNQPQHF.

The chain joins TRBV5-8 to TRBJ2-1, with D maybe TRBD2 (6 bases). The CDR3 is 15 residues long. CDR1 and CDR2 from the germline V gene are SGHTS and YDEGEE. With 0 bases removed from V and 3 bases from J, the gap between germline ends came to 10 bases. The CDR3 is CASSLGGDFYNEQFF. The CDR3 nucleotides are TGTGCCAGCAGCTTGGGAGGGGACTTCTACAATGAGCAGTTCTTC.

This clone was observed once. The V and J genes are TRBV30 and TRBJ1-6; the D gene is possibly TRBD1 (6 bases). This CDR3 comprises 14 residues. Germline V gene data show CDR1 as GTSNPN and CDR2 as SVGIG (reference sequence). The V end was cut by 2 bases, the J end by 8 bases, with 13 bases between. The CDR3: CAWSRTADYSPLHF. The CDR3 bases are TGTGCCTGGAGTCGGACAGCTGATTATTCACCCCTCCACTTT. The variable domain in full, completed from reference TRBV30 and TRBJ1-6, reads SQTIHQWPATLVQPVGSPLSLECTVEGTSNPNLYWYRQAAGRGLQLLFYSVGIGQISSEVPQNLSASRPQDRQFILSSKKLLLSDSGFYLCAWSRTADYSPLHFGNGTRLTVT.

This clone showed up just a few times. The J gene is TRBJ1-2, the V gene TRBV2; possible D gene TRBD1, 5 bases. The V and J ends lost 6 bases and 8 bases respectively, with 10 bases between them. Germline-derived CDR1 and CDR2 are SNHLY and FYNNEI. The CDR3 is made up of 11 amino acids. The CDR3 here is CASSREAGYTF. Written as DNA, the CDR3 is TGTGCCAGCAGCAGGGAGGCGGGCTACACCTTC.

The CDR3 reads CAWSVGVGRITDTQYF. In DNA form, the CDR3 reads TGTGCCTGGAGTGTCGGGGTCGGGAGGATTACAGATACGCAGTATTTT. This chain connects TRBV30 to TRBJ2-3; 7 bases map to TRBD2. From germline, CDR1 is GTSNPN and CDR2 SVGIG (reference sequence). V trimming: 0 bases; J trimming: 3 bases; junction bases outside the gene matches: 9. The CDR3 contains 16 residues.